This T cell receptor (beta chain) appears in the sequencing data of a study of blood T cell repertoires in COVID-19. About the study: The United States, Italy and Spain were the sources of the acute and convalescent COVID-19 samples. The cDNA or gDNA used as material had been derived from T cells, B-cell-depleted T cells, or PBMCs.

Original methodology: The assay estimated nucleated cells by amplifying reference gene primers. Here immunoSEQ multiplex PCR was the method, and the copy in TCRdb shows in-frame clones only, minus some. V and J calls and clone size are given by that table; D and trimming were obtained from the DNA. The sample contains some 150,000 clones, 80% to 85% of which appear only once. Specimen: peripheral blood. This clonotype originated in a human donor in a cohort sampled during active COVID-19.

CDR3 sequence: CTSSHKDRGCGYTF. DNA for the CDR3: TGCACCAGCAGCCACAAGGACAGGGGCTGTGGCTACACCTTC. The V and J genes are TRBV1 and TRBJ1-2; the table assigns TRBD1, which was not confirmed against the DNA. TRBV1 is a pseudogene locus. The CDR3 is 14 amino acids.